This paragraph reports one T cell receptor (beta chain). Its antigen is not known. The V segment lost 2 bases and the J segment 7 bases; nucleotides outside the gene matches: 5. The germline CDR1 and CDR2 sequences are SQVTM and ANQGSEA. The CDR3 loop spans 13 amino acids. This table comes from immunoSEQ multiplex PCR, and its TCRdb copy is limited to in-frame clones, with some not included. There are tens of thousands of clones in the sample; approximately 91% occur only once, and 18% lies in the top ten. This sample stems from a study of OX40 agonist ivuxolimab in advanced cancers. Turning to the study itself: Every 2 weeks, ivuxolimab was infused into the patients intravenously at between 0.01 and 10 mg/kg.

Study outcomes and limitations: Partial responders dosed at 0.1-3.0 mg/kg displayed clonal expansion ranking among the lowest.

The receptor was isolated from an adult with an advanced solid tumor such as melanoma, head and neck, liver or kidney cancer. Sequenced material: CD4+ or CD8+ T cells sorted from blood, taken in a trial of the OX40 agonist ivuxolimab. The chain recombines TRBV29-1 with TRBJ2-1; 7 nucleotides agree with TRBD1. CDR3 sequence: CSVEQGVANEQFF. CDR3 coding DNA: TGCAGCGTTGAACAGGGGGTCGCGAATGAGCAGTTCTTC.